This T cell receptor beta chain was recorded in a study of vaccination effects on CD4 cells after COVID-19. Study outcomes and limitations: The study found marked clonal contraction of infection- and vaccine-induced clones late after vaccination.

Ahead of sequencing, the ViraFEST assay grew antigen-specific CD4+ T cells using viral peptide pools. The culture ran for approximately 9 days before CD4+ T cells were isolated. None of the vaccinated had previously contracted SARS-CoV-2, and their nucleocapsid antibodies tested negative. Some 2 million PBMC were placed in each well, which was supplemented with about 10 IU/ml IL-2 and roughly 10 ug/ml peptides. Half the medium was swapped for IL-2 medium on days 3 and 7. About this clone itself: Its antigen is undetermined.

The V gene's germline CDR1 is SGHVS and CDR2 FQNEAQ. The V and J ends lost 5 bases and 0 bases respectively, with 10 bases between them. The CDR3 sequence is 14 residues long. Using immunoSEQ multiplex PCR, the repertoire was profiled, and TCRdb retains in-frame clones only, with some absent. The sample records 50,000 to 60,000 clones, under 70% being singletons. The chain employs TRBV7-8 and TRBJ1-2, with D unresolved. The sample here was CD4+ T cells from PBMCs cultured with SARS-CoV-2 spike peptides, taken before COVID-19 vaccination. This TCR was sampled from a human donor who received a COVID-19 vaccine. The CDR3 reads CASSGSGANYGYTF. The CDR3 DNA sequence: TGTGCCAGCAGCGGCTCCGGCGCTAACTATGGCTACACCTTC.